This T cell receptor beta chain was retrieved from a study of blood T cells in healthy people across ages. Every donor provided 7.5 to 10 milliliters of peripheral blood. Then a second PCR, running about 6 to 12 cycles, was carried out with a sample-barcoded 5' primer and a J-beta primer mix. Researchers report that a template-switch adaptor with 12 random nucleotides tagged each cDNA molecule. TCRdb reanalysed the 5' RACE reads using MiXCR and keeps one entry per CDR3 protein. The sample has about 900,000 distinct CDR3 sequences, around two thirds seen once; the top ten hold around a quarter. Per germline, CDR1 DFQATT and CDR2 SNEGSKA (reference sequence). The CDR3 is 14 amino acids. The ends were cut back, 6 bases at V and 0 bases at J, with 14 bases in the middle.

The source material was blood. The chain has TRBV20-1 and TRBJ1-2; D gene ambiguous. The sequence was obtained from a young man in good health. The CDR3 region has the DNA TGCAGTGCATCGGACGGCCACACTAACTATGGCTACACCTTC. Encoded protein: CSASDGHTNYGYTF.